This TCR beta chain derives from a study of blood T cell repertoires in COVID-19. About the study: COVID-19 samples collected from the United States, Italy and Spain covered acute and convalescent phases. Nucleic acid was either cDNA or gDNA, and it came from T cells, B-cell-depleted T cells, or PBMCs.

From germline, CDR1 is MGHRA and CDR2 YSYEKL. Trimming removed 1 base from V and 8 bases from J, with 14 bases in between. This CDR3 comprises 15 residues. Authors' analysis steps: Using reference gene primer amplification, nucleated cell counts were estimated. This table comes from immunoSEQ multiplex PCR, and its TCRdb copy is limited to in-frame clones, with some not included. V and J calls and clone size follow that table, whereas D and trimming were derived from the DNA. The sample shows some 48,000 clones, 84% of them seen only once. The genes are TRBV4-1 and TRBJ1-4, with D unresolved. The origin of this receptor is a man aged 45 to 65 with acute or convalescent COVID-19. The specimen sequenced was peripheral blood. CDR3 residues: CASSQVDNSGEKLFF. In DNA form, the CDR3 reads TGCGCCAGCAGCCAAGTAGATAATTCGGGGGAAAAACTGTTTTTT.